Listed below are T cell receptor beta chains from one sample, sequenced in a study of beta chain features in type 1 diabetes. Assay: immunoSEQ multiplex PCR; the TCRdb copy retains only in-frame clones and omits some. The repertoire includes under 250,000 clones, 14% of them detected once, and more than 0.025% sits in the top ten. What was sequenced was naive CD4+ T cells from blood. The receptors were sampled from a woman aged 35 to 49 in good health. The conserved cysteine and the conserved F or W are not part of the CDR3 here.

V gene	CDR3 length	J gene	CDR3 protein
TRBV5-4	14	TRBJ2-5	ASSSRTSGGMETQY
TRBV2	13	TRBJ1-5	ASSEQGISNQPQH
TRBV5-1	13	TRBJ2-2	ASSVTGIGTGELF
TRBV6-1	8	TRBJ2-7	ASSWEVQY
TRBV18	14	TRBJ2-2	ASSPQRQENTGELF
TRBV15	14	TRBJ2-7	ATSRDKDRGSYEQY
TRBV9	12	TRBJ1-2	ASSAGTGGYGYT
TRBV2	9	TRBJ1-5	ASGGGMVPH
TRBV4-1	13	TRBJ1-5	ASSQPGGAHQPQH
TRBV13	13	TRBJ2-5	ASSLEVAGGETQY
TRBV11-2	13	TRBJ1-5	ASSPRQGSGQPQH